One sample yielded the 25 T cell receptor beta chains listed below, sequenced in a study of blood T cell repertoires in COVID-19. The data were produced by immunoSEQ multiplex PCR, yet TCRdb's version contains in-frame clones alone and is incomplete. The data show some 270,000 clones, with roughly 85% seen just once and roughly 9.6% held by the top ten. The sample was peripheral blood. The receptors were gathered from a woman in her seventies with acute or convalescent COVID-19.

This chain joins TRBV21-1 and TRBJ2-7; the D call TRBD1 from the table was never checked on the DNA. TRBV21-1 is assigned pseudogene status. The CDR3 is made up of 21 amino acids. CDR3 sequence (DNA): TGTGCCAGCAGCCCACGATCTGACCGGGACAGATCCCCCTCGAAGGATTACGAGCAGTACTTC. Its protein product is CASSPRSDRDRSPSKDYEQYF.

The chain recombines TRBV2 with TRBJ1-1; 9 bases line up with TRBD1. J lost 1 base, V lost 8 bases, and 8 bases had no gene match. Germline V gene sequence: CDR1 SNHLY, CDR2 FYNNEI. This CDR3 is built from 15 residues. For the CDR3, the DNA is TGTGCCAGCGGGTCCGGACAGGGGAGGAACACTGAAGCTTTCTTT. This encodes CASGSGQGRNTEAFF.

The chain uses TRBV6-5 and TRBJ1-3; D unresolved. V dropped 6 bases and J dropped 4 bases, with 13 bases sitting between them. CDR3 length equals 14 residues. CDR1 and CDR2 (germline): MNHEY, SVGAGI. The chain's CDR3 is CASSLNRGGNTIYF. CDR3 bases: TGTGCCAGCAGCTTGAACAGAGGGGGAAACACCATATATTTT.

CDR3 DNA sequence: TGTGCCGGCCAATTAGAGGGGGCTGGCGAGCAGTACTTC. Encoded protein: CAGQLEGAGEQYF. The genes are TRBV2 and TRBJ2-7, with 7 bases matching TRBD1. CDR1 and CDR2 (germline): SNHLY, FYNNEI. The CDR3 extends over 13 amino acids. The V and J ends lost 11 bases and 6 bases, in that order; junction bases with no gene match: 13.

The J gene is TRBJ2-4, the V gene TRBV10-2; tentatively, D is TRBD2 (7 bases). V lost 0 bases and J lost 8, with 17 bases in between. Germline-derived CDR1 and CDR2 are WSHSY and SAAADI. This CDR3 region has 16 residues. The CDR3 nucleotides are TGCGCCAGCAGTGAGTCCGGGGGGCCCTCCTCGGACATTCAGTACTTC. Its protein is CASSESGGPSSDIQYF.

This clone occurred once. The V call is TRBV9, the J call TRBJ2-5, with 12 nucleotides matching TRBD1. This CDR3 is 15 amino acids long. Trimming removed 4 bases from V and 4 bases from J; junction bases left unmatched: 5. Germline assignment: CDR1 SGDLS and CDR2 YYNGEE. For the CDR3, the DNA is TGTGCCAGCAGCCGGGACAGGGGGCGCGGAGAGACCCAGTACTTC. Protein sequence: CASSRDRGRGETQYF.

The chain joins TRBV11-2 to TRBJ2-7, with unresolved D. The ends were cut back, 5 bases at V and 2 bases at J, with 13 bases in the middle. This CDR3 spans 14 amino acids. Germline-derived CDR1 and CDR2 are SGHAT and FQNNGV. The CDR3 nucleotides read TGTGCCAGCAGCCCTGCGCGCGCCCCCTACGAGCAGTACTTC. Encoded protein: CASSPARAPYEQYF.

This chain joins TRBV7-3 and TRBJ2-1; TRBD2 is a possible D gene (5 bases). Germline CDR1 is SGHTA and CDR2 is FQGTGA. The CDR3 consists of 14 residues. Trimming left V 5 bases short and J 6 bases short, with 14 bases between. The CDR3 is CASSPNGEVNEQFF. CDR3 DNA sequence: TGTGCCAGCAGCCCCAACGGGGAAGTCAATGAGCAGTTCTTC.

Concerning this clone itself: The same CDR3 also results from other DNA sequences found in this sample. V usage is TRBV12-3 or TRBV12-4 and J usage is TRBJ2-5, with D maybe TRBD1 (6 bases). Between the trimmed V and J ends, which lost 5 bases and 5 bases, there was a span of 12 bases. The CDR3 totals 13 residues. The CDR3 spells CASSLRGLETQYF. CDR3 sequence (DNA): TGTGCCAGCAGTCTCAGGGGTTTGGAGACCCAGTACTTC.

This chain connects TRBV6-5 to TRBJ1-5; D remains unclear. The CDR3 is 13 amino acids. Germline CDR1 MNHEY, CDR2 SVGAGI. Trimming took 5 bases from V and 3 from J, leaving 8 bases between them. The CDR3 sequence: CASSTAHNQPQHF. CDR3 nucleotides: TGTGCCAGCAGTACAGCCCACAATCAGCCCCAGCATTTT.

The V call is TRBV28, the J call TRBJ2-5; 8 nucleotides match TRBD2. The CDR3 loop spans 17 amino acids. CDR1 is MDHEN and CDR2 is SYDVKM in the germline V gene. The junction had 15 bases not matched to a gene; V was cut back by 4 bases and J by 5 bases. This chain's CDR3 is CASSSLVDPGGRETQYF. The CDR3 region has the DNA TGTGCCAGCAGTTCCCTCGTGGATCCGGGGGGGCGGGAGACCCAGTACTTC.

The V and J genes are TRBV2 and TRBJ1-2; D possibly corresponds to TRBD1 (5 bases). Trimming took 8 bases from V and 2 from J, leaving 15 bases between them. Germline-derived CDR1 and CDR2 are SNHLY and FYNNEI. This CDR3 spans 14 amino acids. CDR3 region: CASLREAGNYGYTF. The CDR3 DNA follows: TGTGCCAGCCTGAGAGAGGCAGGGAACTATGGCTACACCTTC.

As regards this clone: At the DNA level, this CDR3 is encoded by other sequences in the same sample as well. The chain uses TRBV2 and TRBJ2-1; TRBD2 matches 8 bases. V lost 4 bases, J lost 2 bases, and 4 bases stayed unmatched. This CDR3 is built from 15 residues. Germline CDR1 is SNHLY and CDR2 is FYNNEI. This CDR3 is CASSVAGGPYNEQFF. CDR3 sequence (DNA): TGTGCCAGCAGTGTGGCGGGGGGACCCTACAATGAGCAGTTCTTC.

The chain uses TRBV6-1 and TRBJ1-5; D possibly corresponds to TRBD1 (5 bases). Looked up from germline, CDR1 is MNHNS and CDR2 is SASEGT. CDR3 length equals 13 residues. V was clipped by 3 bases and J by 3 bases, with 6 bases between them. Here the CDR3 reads CASSEGLNQPQHF. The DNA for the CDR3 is TGTGCCAGCAGTGAGGGACTCAATCAGCCCCAGCATTTT.

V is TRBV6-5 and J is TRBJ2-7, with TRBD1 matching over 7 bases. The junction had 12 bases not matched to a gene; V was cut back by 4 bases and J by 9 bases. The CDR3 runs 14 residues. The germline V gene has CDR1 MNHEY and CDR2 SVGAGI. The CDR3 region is CASSSDRANFWQYF. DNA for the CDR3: TGTGCCAGCAGTTCCGACAGGGCGAACTTTTGGCAGTACTTC.

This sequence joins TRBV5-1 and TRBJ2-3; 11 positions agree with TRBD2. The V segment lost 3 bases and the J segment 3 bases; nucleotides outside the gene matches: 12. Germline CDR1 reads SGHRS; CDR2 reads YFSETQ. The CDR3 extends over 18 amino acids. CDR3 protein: CASSSSPRRLAGTDTQYF. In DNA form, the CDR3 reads TGCGCCAGCAGCTCCAGTCCTCGGAGACTAGCGGGGACAGATACGCAGTATTTT.

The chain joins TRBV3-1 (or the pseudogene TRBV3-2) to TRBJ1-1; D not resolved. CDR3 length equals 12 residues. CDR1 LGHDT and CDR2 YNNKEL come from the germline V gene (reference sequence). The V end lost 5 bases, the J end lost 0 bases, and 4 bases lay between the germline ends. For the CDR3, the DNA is TGTGCCAGCAGCGAGGTGAACACTGAAGCTTTCTTT. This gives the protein CASSEVNTEAFF.

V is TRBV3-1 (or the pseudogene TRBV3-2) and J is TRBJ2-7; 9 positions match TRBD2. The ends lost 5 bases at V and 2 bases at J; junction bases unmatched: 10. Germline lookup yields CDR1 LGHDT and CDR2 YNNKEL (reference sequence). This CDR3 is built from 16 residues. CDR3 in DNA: TGTGCCAGCAGCTTCATGGGACTAGCCGAGCCCTACGAGCAGTACTTC. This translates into CASSFMGLAEPYEQYF.

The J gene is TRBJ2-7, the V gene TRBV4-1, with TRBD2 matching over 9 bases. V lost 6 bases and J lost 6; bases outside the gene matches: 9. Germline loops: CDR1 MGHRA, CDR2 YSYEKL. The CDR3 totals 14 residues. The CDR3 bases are TGCGCCAGCAGTTACCCGGGACTAGCTAGCGAGCAGTACTTC. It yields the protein CASSYPGLASEQYF.

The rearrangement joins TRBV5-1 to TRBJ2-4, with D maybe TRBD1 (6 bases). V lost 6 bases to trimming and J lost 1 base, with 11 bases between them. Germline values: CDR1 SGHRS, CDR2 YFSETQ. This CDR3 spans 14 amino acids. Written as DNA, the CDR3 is TGCGCCAGCACCTCCGACAGGGCCAAAAACATTCAGTACTTC. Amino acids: CASTSDRAKNIQYF.

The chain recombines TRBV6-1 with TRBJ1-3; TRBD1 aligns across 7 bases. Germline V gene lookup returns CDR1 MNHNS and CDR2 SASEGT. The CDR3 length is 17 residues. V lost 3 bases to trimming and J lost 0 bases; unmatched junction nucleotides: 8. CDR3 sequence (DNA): TGTGCCAGCAGTGACGGGACAGCCCGCACCTCTGGAAACACCATATATTTT. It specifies CASSDGTARTSGNTIYF.

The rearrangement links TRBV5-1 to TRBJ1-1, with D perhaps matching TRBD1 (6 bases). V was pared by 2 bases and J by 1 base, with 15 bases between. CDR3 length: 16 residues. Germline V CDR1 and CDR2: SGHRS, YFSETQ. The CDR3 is CASSFQGFLGNTEAFF. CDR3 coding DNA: TGCGCCAGCAGCTTCCAGGGGTTTTTGGGGAACACTGAAGCTTTCTTT.

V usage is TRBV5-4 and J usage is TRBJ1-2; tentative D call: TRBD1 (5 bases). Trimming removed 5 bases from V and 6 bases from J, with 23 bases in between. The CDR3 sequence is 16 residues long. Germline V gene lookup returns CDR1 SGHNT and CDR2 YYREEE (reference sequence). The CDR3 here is CASRGPAERGLNGYTF. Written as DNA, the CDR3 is TGTGCCAGCAGGGGGCCCGCCGAGCGGGGCTTGAATGGCTACACCTTC. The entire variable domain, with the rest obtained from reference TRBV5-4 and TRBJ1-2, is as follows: ETGVTQSPTHLIKTRGQQVTLRCSSQSGHNTVSWYQQALGQGPQFIFQYYREEENGRGNFPPRFSGLQFPNYSSELNVNALELDDSALYLCASRGPAERGLNGYTFGSGTRLTVV.

The chain's CDR3 is CASSRAGTNNYNEQFF. The CDR3 DNA reads TGTGCCAGCAGCCGCGCAGGGACTAACAATTACAATGAGCAGTTCTTC. The chain recombines TRBV4-2 with TRBJ2-1, with 7 bases that match TRBD2. CDR3 size: 16 residues. V lost 4 bases, J lost 4 bases, and 10 bases stayed unmatched. Germline V gives CDR1 LGHNA, CDR2 YNFKEQ.

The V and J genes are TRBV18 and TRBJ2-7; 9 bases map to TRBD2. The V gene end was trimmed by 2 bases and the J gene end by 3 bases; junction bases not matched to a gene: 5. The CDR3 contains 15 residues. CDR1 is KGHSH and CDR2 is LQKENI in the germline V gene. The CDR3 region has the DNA TGTGCCAGCTCACCAATTAGCGGGGGCATCTACGAGCAGTACTTC. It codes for CASSPISGGIYEQYF.